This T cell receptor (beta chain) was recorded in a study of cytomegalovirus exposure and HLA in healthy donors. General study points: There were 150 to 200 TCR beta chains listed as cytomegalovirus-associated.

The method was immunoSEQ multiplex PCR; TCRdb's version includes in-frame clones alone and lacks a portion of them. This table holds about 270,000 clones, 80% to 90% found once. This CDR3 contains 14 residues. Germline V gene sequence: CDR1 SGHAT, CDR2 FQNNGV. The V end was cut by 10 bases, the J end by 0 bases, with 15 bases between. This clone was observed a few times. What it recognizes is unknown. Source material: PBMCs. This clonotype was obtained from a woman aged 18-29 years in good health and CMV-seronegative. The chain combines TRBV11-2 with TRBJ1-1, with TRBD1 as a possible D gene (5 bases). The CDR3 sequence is CAIDNRWMNTEAFF. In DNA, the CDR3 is TGTGCCATCGACAACAGGTGGATGAACACTGAAGCTTTCTTT.